This is a list of T cell receptor beta chains from one sample in a study of shared clonotypes between healthy human individuals. The assay was immunoSEQ multiplex PCR, and TCRdb's table has in-frame clones only and misses some. Of about 1.5 million clones detected, 96% appear once; the ten largest clones hold 0.95% to 1.5%. The sample comprised naive CD4+ T cells sorted from blood. These receptors were taken from a man aged 25-40 years in good health. CDR3s include the opening cysteine and the closing phenylalanine or tryptophan. D genes are given only for firm matches. The size entry is marked missing in some rows and otherwise reads once, few, many or a size class.

CDR3nt | CDR3aa | d_gene | abundance | j_gene | v_gene
TGTGCCAGCAGCTTAGGGGTAGACCAGCCCCAGCATTTT | CASSLGVDQPQHF | . | . | TRBJ1-5 | TRBV7-9
TGCGCCAGCAGCCAAGATCGGGGCCGACAGGGAGCCTACGAGCAGTACTTC | CASSQDRGRQGAYEQYF | TRBD1 | . | TRBJ2-7 | TRBV4-1
TGTGCCAGCAGCGTAGTCGGGAGAGCCTACAATGAGCAGTTCTTC | CASSVVGRAYNEQFF | . | . | TRBJ2-1 | TRBV9
TGTGCCAGCTCACCTCTGAGGGACAGCGGCACCGGGGAGCTGTTTTTT | CASSPLRDSGTGELFF | TRBD1 | . | TRBJ2-2 | TRBV18
TGCGCCAGCAGCCAAGCATTGCCCAGGGGATTTAACTATGGCTACACCTTC | CASSQALPRGFNYGYTF | . | . | TRBJ1-2 | TRBV4-1
TGTGCCAGCATTTCCCCAACCGGGGCCTCCTACGAGCAGTACTTC | CASISPTGASYEQYF | . | . | TRBJ2-7 | TRBV28
TGTGCCAGCAGCGACGCCCCAACTAATGAAAAACTGTTTTTT | CASSDAPTNEKLFF | . | . | TRBJ1-4 | TRBV5-5
TGTGCCAGTAGTAGTCGACGACAGGGGGCTTCCTACGAGCAGTACTTC | CASSSRRQGASYEQYF | TRBD1 | . | TRBJ2-7 | TRBV19
TGCGCCAGCAGCCGCGGAGGGGGGACTAGCGATTACAATGAGCAGTTCTTC | CASSRGGGTSDYNEQFF | TRBD2 | . | TRBJ2-1 | TRBV5-1
TGTGCCAGCAGCTTCACCTTTTACGAGCAGTACTTC | CASSFTFYEQYF | . | . | TRBJ2-7 | TRBV5-8
TGTGCCAGCAGAATAGCTGATCGGGACTATGAGACCCAGTACTTC | CASRIADRDYETQYF | TRBD2 | . | TRBJ2-5 | TRBV5-6
TGTGCCAGCAGCGGACAAGGAGACTCTGGGGCCAACGTCCTGACTTTC | CASSGQGDSGANVLTF | . | . | TRBJ2-6 | TRBV27
TGTGCCAGCGGTACAGTTTGGGAGCTGTTTTTT | CASGTVWELFF | . | . | TRBJ2-2 | TRBV18
TGTGCCAGCAGGTCTGCGGGTAGCTCCTACGAGCAGTACTTC | CASRSAGSSYEQYF | . | . | TRBJ2-7 | TRBV7-8
TGTGCCAGCAGCCCGACCTTGGGCACTGAAGCTTTCTTT | CASSPTLGTEAFF | . | . | TRBJ1-1 | TRBV7-3
TGTGCCAGCAGTTATCCGGGACAGGGGGCAGCTACTACTGTGCAGTACTTC | CASSYPGQGAATTVQYF | TRBD1 | . | TRBJ2-7 | TRBV28
TGTGCCAGTATTCTGGGGAATACGCAGTATTTT | CASILGNTQYF | . | . | TRBJ2-3 | TRBV19
TGTGCCAGCAGTTACTCTCCGGGGGCTGGAAACACCATATATTTT | CASSYSPGAGNTIYF | . | . | TRBJ1-3 | TRBV6-6
TGTGCCAGCAGCTTAGTAGGGTCAAGCTCCTACGAGCAGTACTTC | CASSLVGSSSYEQYF | . | . | TRBJ2-7 | TRBV7-4
TGTGCCAGCTCACCACTGGGGAATGGCTACACCTTC | CASSPLGNGYTF | . | . | TRBJ1-2 | TRBV18
TGTGCCAGCAGCGTAGTTGCGGATTTCACCGGGGAGCTGTTTTTT | CASSVVADFTGELFF | . | . | TRBJ2-2 | TRBV9
TGTGCCACTAATAACGGCCCCCTAAACACCATATATTTT | CATNNGPLNTIYF | . | . | TRBJ1-3 | TRBV19
TGTGCCAGCAGTGACAGGTCCTTCACCGGGGAGCTGTTTTTT | CASSDRSFTGELFF | . | . | TRBJ2-2 | TRBV2
TGTGCCAGCAGTAGTCCGGGACTAGCGGGAGGGCCCTACGAGCAGTACTTC | CASSSPGLAGGPYEQYF | TRBD2 | . | TRBJ2-7 | TRBV28
TGTGCCAGCAGCTTAGCGGGAGGTAGCTACGAGCAGTACTTC | CASSLAGGSYEQYF | TRBD2 | . | TRBJ2-7 | TRBV11-2
TGCGCCAGCAGCTTGGTGGCCACCCGCTACGAGCAGTACTTC | CASSLVATRYEQYF | . | . | TRBJ2-7 | TRBV5-1
TGTGCCAGCAGCTTAGAGTACAGGTACAATGAGCAGTTCTTC | CASSLEYRYNEQFF | . | . | TRBJ2-1 | TRBV11-2
TGTGCCAGCAGCTTATACACGGCGGGGTTCAATGAGCAGTTCTTC | CASSLYTAGFNEQFF | . | . | TRBJ2-1 | TRBV7-9
TGTGCCATCAGTGAGGGGAGAGCTCTCTACGAGCAGTACTTC | CAISEGRALYEQYF | . | . | TRBJ2-7 | TRBV10-3
TGTGCCAGCAGCTTAAGGAGGGGACAGGGGACCTACAATGAGCAGTTCTTC | CASSLRRGQGTYNEQFF | TRBD1 | . | TRBJ2-1 | TRBV11-2
TGTGCCAGCAGCGCTAGCGGGCGGGGGACCGGGGAGCTGTTTTTT | CASSASGRGTGELFF | TRBD2 | . | TRBJ2-2 | TRBV9
TGTGCCAGCTCACCTGGACTGGCGGGCGAGCAGTACTTC | CASSPGLAGEQYF | . | . | TRBJ2-7 | TRBV18
TGTGCCAGCTCACCAAGGGGACAGTATACAGATACGCAGTATTTT | CASSPRGQYTDTQYF | TRBD1 | . | TRBJ2-3 | TRBV18
TGTGCCAGCAGTACCCTGGGAGTCGGGGTCAGCGGTACGCAGTATTTT | CASSTLGVGVSGTQYF | . | . | TRBJ2-3 | TRBV2
TGTGCCAGCAGCTTAATTGACTCGGCGACGACCGGGGAGCTGTTTTTT | CASSLIDSATTGELFF | . | . | TRBJ2-2 | TRBV5-6
TGTGCCAGCAGCTTATTAGCGGGACCCTACGAGCAGTACTTC | CASSLLAGPYEQYF | TRBD2 | . | TRBJ2-7 | TRBV7-8
TGTGCCAGCAGCTTATTGGGACTAGCGCCCGTTAGCACAGATACGCAGTATTTT | CASSLLGLAPVSTDTQYF | TRBD2 | . | TRBJ2-3 | TRBV7-9
TGTGCCAGCAGTTTACGGGAATCTGGGGCCAACGTCCTGACTTTC | CASSLRESGANVLTF | . | . | TRBJ2-6 | TRBV27
TGTGCCAGCAGCGACCCGACGGCGCAAACCTACAATGAGCAGTTCTTC | CASSDPTAQTYNEQFF | . | . | TRBJ2-1 | TRBV5-4
TGTGCCAGCAGCCCCCGACAGCGTCTATCCACAGATACGCAGTATTTT | CASSPRQRLSTDTQYF | . | . | TRBJ2-3 | TRBV5-4
TGCGCCAGCAGCTTGAGTTTCATGGGGGTACGGGCTGAAGCTTTCTTT | CASSLSFMGVRAEAFF | . | . | TRBJ1-1 | TRBV5-1
TGTGCCAGCAACAGGGTATTCAATCAGCCCCAGCATTTT | CASNRVFNQPQHF | . | . | TRBJ1-5 | TRBV28
TGTGCCAGCTCACCGACGGCTTACAATGAGCAGTTCTTC | CASSPTAYNEQFF | . | . | TRBJ2-1 | TRBV18
TGTGCCAGCAGCCAAGCCAGGGCGGGAGAAAAACTGTTTTTT | CASSQARAGEKLFF | . | . | TRBJ1-4 | TRBV14
TGTGCCAGCAGCCAAGACAGGGGACTAGCGGCGAACAATGAGCAGTTCTTC | CASSQDRGLAANNEQFF | TRBD2 | . | TRBJ2-1 | TRBV7-9
TGTGCCAGCAGTCACTTTTCGGGGACAGTGAACACTGAAGCTTTCTTT | CASSHFSGTVNTEAFF | TRBD1 | . | TRBJ1-1 | TRBV6-5
TGTGCCAGCAGACATCGGGAGGGCCAAAATACGCAGTATTTT | CASRHREGQNTQYF | TRBD2 | . | TRBJ2-3 | TRBV28
TGTGCCAGCAGCCTGGCTCAGGGACTAGCGGGCCAAGAGACCCAGTACTTC | CASSLAQGLAGQETQYF | TRBD2 | . | TRBJ2-5 | TRBV5-4
TGCGCCAGCAGCTTGGGACTTTTTGGGACAGGGAGGGGTGAAAAACTGTTTTTT | CASSLGLFGTGRGEKLFF | TRBD1 | . | TRBJ1-4 | TRBV5-1
TGTGCCAGTAGTATAGGCAGGGGGCGCGACGAGCAGTACTTC | CASSIGRGRDEQYF | TRBD1 | . | TRBJ2-7 | TRBV19
TGTGCCAGCAGTGAAAGAGGAGGGAATGATTTCTTT | CASSERGGNDFF | . | . | TRBJ1-1 | TRBV6-1
TGCAGTGCTGGGGACGCCTACGAGCAGTACTTC | CSAGDAYEQYF | . | . | TRBJ2-7 | TRBV20-1
TGCGCCAGCAGCTGGGGCGAGTTAAGCTCCTACAATGAGCAGTTCTTC | CASSWGELSSYNEQFF | . | once | TRBJ2-1 | TRBV5-1
TGTGCCACCAGCAGAGAACTAGACGGAGGCTACACCTTC | CATSRELDGGYTF | . | . | TRBJ1-2 | TRBV15
TGTGCCAGCACAAAGAGGCAGCAAGAGACCCAGTACTTC | CASTKRQQETQYF | . | . | TRBJ2-5 | TRBV2